This TCR beta chain is from a study of T cell repertoires in cytomegalovirus infection. For the study at large: Use of recently identified HLA-C-restricted and well-studied HLA-B-restricted CMV epitopes was part of the study. Indications of both CMV infection and matching HLA type were provided by public TCR beta signatures.

Trimming left V 6 bases short and J 2 bases short, with 22 bases between. Per germline, CDR1 SGHVS and CDR2 FNYEAQ. The CDR3 runs to 18 residues. MiXCR, run by TCRdb on the reads, gives a single entry per CDR3 protein. The table shows around 900,000 distinct CDR3 sequences, with roughly 30% occurring only once. Worth noting for this clonotype: The antigen is unknown.

Here the sequenced sample was cultured CD8+ T cells from PBMCs, taken from culture after CMV antigen stimulation. The chain has TRBV7-6 and TRBJ2-2; D call uncertain. This receptor was obtained from a human donor in good health (CMV status not recorded). Some clones in this sample may be carry-over from other donors' samples. CDR3 residues: CASRHTWRMQDNTGELFF. In nucleotides, the CDR3 is TGTGCCAGCAGACACACCTGGCGGATGCAGGATAACACCGGGGAGCTGTTTTTT. Full variable domain (outside the CDR3, taken from reference TRBV7-6 and TRBJ2-2): GAGVSQSPRYKVTKRGQDVALRCDPISGHVSLYWYRQALGQGPEFLTYFNYEAQQDKSGLPNDRFSAERPEGSISTLTIQRTEQRDSAMYRCASRHTWRMQDNTGELFFGEGSRLTVL.